Below, one TCR beta chain is given with its context. Its antigen target is currently unknown. Per-base qualities were not stored, and no clone one base away is much larger. The data were obtained in a study of shared clonotypes between healthy human individuals (dated by TCRdb to the early 2020s). For the wider study: Three men and a couple of women, aged 18 to 49 years, made up the cohort. For each donor, three plates each were used for CD4 naive and CD4 memory, two plates were used for CD8 naive, and one plate was used for CD8 memory. To estimate repertoire size and how much clonotype sharing occurs between individuals, the study deeply sequenced the blood TCR repertoires of 4 to 6 healthy adults. To increase sequencing depth and limit assay-specific biases, TCR repertoire library preparation and sequencing were carried out by different laboratories using diverse techniques. Per donor, leukapheresis produced somewhere between about 0.85 and 10 billion PBMCs.

Healthy HIV-negative adults with no recently reported acute infections or vaccinations were included as donors. Every donor was a Caucasian adult living in Nashville, Tennessee, USA. CD4+ T cells were enriched by magnetic negative selection, after which naive cells were positively selected on CD45RA and the negative fraction was taken as the memory subset. After blood collection by leukapheresis, PBMCs were isolated using Ficoll-Histopaque density gradient centrifugation and then cryopreserved in the vapor phase of liquid nitrogen. Analytical flow cytometry was used to check the purity and quantity of every magnetically sorted T cell population. Genomic DNA was isolated from every sorted fraction and measured by UV absorbance on a Nanodrop 2000c. Paper-wide results and their limitations: Sampling was limited to blood, and TCR repertoires in tissue likely differ from TCR repertoires in blood. Pairwise subsampling indicated that sequencing depth was expected to affect the degree of clonotype sharing among donors. The small number of donors limited the genetic and exposure-history diversity represented. Around 5% of naive CD4, 3.5% of naive CD8, approximately 2.2% of memory CD4, and about 0.4% of memory CD8 clonotypes were shared across several donors. Rarefaction of sorted-subset datasets indicated incomplete sequencing despite the large sequencing depth. Higher generation probabilities were observed for clonotypes shared by all four sorted-subset donors than for non-shared clonotypes. Estimated clonotype richness was generally larger for naive than for memory subsets.

Using the deep immunoSEQ assay, multiplex PCR amplified TCR CDR3 regions from genomic DNA. For each cell subset, the extracted genomic DNA was distributed evenly across all wells of several immunoSEQ 96-well plates, and each plate served as one replicate. For sorted subsets, each replicate PCR was loaded with approximately 0.2 ug genomic DNA, equivalent to about 30,000 T cell genomes. Purified libraries were measured with a Qubit 3.0 fluorometer, size-checked on a Bioanalyzer 2100, and measured again with the KAPA Library Quantification kit. Every immunoSEQ 96-well plate was sequenced on a dedicated single-read 150-cycle Illumina NextSeq 550 flow cell. The authors' analysis ran thus. Because only junctional sequences without quality scores were contained in the immunoSEQ output, filtering matching that applied to full-length reads could not be performed. To assign V/J genes and CDR3, sequences were annotated using PyIR, a Python wrapper for IgBLAST v1.9, with IMGT germline references. Reads with weak V/J assignments (E-value above 1e-6), missing CDR3, stop codons, out-of-frame junctions, or ambiguous translated residues were removed. A V3J clonotype was defined by an identical inferred V gene, J gene, and CDR3 amino acid sequence. The percentage overlap between two repertoires was calculated by dividing the number of shared unique clonotypes by the size of the smaller repertoire. Repertoire richness was assessed with RTK rarefaction, the Chao1 estimator, and Recon v2.1 estimates of unobserved clonotypes. Generation probabilities for all TCRbeta clonotypes obtained by the gDNA method from a handful of donors were computed using OLGA. TCRdb obtained this table from immuneACCESS and retained in-frame rearrangements with V and J assigned. These tables miss some clones; where compared with another copy, unresolved V genes account for less than half of the shortfall, and the remainder is unexplained. The D gene and trimming were derived from the DNA, and the V and J assignments and clone size from that table. This sample comprises roughly 530,000 clones, 90% to 96% of them detected only once. The ten largest clones take up under 0.06% of the sample.

The specimen sequenced was naive CD4+ T cells sorted from blood. This specimen's cell subset or site label, per the study, means: CD45RA+ positively selected. This sequence was found in a woman aged 25 to 39 in good health.

The DNA sequence follows: TGTGCCAGCAGCACCAGCTCTGGGGCCAACGTCCTGACTTTC. Translated, it gives CASSTSSGANVLTF. The rearrangement combines TRBV6-5 with TRBJ2-6; the D gene is not confidently resolved. V drops 6 bases and J drops 0 bases, leaving 6 bases in between. The germline V gene provides CDR1 MNHEY and CDR2 SVGAGI. There are 14 amino acids in the CDR3, from cysteine to phenylalanine inclusive. Only the CDR3 DNA stays, 42 bases, in frame from base 1.